What follows are 21 T cell receptor beta chains derived from one specimen sequenced in a study of cytomegalovirus exposure and HLA in healthy donors. Profiling relied on immunoSEQ multiplex PCR, and the TCRdb table lists in-frame clones only, not all of them. This sample has 130,000 to 150,000 clones, with about 83% found just once. The sequenced sample was PBMCs. The receptors stem from a woman in her 30s in good health and CMV-seronegative.

The chain has TRBV27 and TRBJ1-2; no clear D. The germline V gene encodes CDR1 MNHEY and CDR2 SMNVEV (reference sequence). CDR3 size: 15 residues. V lost 2 bases and J lost 3, with 13 bases in between. CDR3 DNA sequence: TGTGCCAGCAGTTTAAGTGAGCAATCGGACTATGGCTACACCTTC. Translated: CASSLSEQSDYGYTF.

The chain links TRBV6-1 to TRBJ1-2; no firm D call. CDR3 length: 17 residues. Between the trimmed V and J ends, which lost 4 bases and 0 bases, there was a span of 18 bases. Per germline, CDR1 MNHNS and CDR2 SASEGT. The CDR3 DNA sequence: TGTGCCAGCAGTGTAAGTCGGTTGTCGGGTCCTAACTATGGCTACACCTTC. It yields the protein CASSVSRLSGPNYGYTF.

This clone was found a few times. V and J are TRBV4-1 and TRBJ1-1; no clear D gene. The germline gives CDR1 MGHRA, CDR2 YSYEKL. V was pared by 0 bases and J by 0 bases, with 5 bases between. CDR3 size: 14 residues. As DNA, the CDR3 is TGCGCCAGCAGCCAAGATCCGGTGAACACTGAAGCTTTCTTT. It yields the protein CASSQDPVNTEAFF.

V is TRBV5-1 and J is TRBJ2-1; D not certain. This CDR3 is built from 15 residues. Germline V gene data show CDR1 as SGHRS and CDR2 as YFSETQ. Trimming shortened V by 0 bases and J by 0 bases, and 7 bases separated the two germline ends. CDR3 protein: CASSLGPSSYNEQFF. CDR3 DNA: TGCGCCAGCAGCTTGGGGCCAAGCTCCTACAATGAGCAGTTCTTC. Complete variable domain (other parts from reference TRBV5-1 and TRBJ2-1): KAGVTQTPRYLIKTRGQQVTLSCSPISGHRSVSWYQQTPGQGLQFLFEYFSETQRNKGNFPGRFSGRQFSNSRSEMNVSTLELGDSALYLCASSLGPSSYNEQFFGPGTRLTVL.

The chain combines TRBV2 with TRBJ1-1, with a weak D call TRBD1 (5 bases). This CDR3 is 13 amino acids long. Germline CDR1 SNHLY, CDR2 FYNNEI. Trimming cost V 8 bases and J 4 bases, with 14 bases left between them. CDR3 region: CASRRAGRTEAFF. DNA for the CDR3: TGTGCCAGCCGGAGGGCAGGGCGCACTGAAGCTTTCTTT.

The chain is built from TRBV7-9 and TRBJ2-5, with 8 bases matching TRBD2. The germline V gene has CDR1 SEHNR and CDR2 FQNEAQ (reference sequence). The V segment lost 6 bases and the J segment 5 bases; nucleotides outside the gene matches: 23. The CDR3 is 19 residues long. CDR3 sequence: CASRPITRTSPSEHETQYF. CDR3 coding DNA: TGTGCCAGCAGACCGATCACCCGGACTAGCCCAAGCGAGCACGAGACCCAGTACTTC.

The rearrangement links TRBV9 to TRBJ2-3, with 12 bases lining up with TRBD2. This CDR3 region has 16 residues. V dropped 5 bases and J dropped 2; count of bases not matched to a gene: 6. CDR1 and CDR2 (germline): SGDLS, YYNGEE. CDR3 amino acids: CASSRLAGADTDTQYF. The CDR3 coding sequence is TGTGCCAGCAGTCGACTAGCGGGAGCCGACACAGATACGCAGTATTTT.

This clone was observed a handful of times. V is TRBV2 and J is TRBJ1-2; tentative D call: TRBD1 (5 bases). The CDR3 is made up of 12 amino acids. Germline-derived CDR1 and CDR2 are SNHLY and FYNNEI. V was clipped by 8 bases and J by 1 base, with 8 bases between them. CDR3 bases: TGTGCCAGCGCGGACAATAACTATGGCTACACCTTC. The encoded protein is CASADNNYGYTF.

This chain connects TRBV27 to TRBJ2-7, with TRBD1 matching over 7 bases. V lost 8 bases to trimming and J lost 3 bases; unmatched junction nucleotides: 10. The CDR3 is 14 residues long. The germline gives CDR1 MNHEY, CDR2 SMNVEV (reference sequence). The DNA for the CDR3 is TGTGCCAGCGGATCCGAGGGGGCATTCTACGAGCAGTACTTC. Its translation: CASGSEGAFYEQYF.

V usage is TRBV7-2 and J usage is TRBJ2-7, with a weak D call TRBD2 (6 bases). V shed 1 base and J shed 1 base, with 8 bases lying between them. CDR3 length: 14 residues. The V gene's germline CDR1 is SGHTA and CDR2 FQGNSA. CDR3 nucleotide sequence: TGTGCCAGCAGCTTAGACGGGGGATCCTACGAGCAGTACTTC. Its protein product is CASSLDGGSYEQYF.

The chain joins TRBV6-6 to TRBJ1-2, with 10 bases fitting TRBD1. Germline CDR1 MNHNY, CDR2 SVGAGI (reference sequence). CDR3 size: 14 residues. After removal of 5 bases from V and 2 bases from J, the junction contained 2 bases not matched to a gene. CDR3: CASSPGQGNYGYTF. The CDR3 bases are TGTGCCAGCAGTCCGGGACAGGGGAACTATGGCTACACCTTC.

The CDR3, as DNA: TGCGCCAGCAGCCTGGACACAGGGACGTATGGCTACACCTTC. This translates into CASSLDTGTYGYTF. The chain couples TRBV5-1 to TRBJ1-2; maybe TRBD1 (6 bases). V was pared by 4 bases and J by 5 bases, with 15 bases between. CDR1 and CDR2 from the germline V gene are SGHRS and YFSETQ. This CDR3 has 14 residues.

The rearrangement links TRBV6-6 to TRBJ1-5; TRBD1 aligns across 10 bases. In germline, CDR1 is MNHNY, CDR2 SVGAGI (reference sequence). V lost 6 bases to trimming and J lost 3 bases; unmatched junction nucleotides: 5. This CDR3 is built from 15 residues. CDR3 residues: CASRSGTGVNQPQHF. The CDR3 DNA sequence: TGTGCCAGCAGGTCCGGGACAGGGGTCAATCAGCCCCAGCATTTT.

Concerning this clone itself: The junction shows a germline mismatch at one end, possibly a read error. The J gene is TRBJ1-5, the V gene TRBV7-7, with a weak D call TRBD1 (5 bases). From germline, CDR1 is SSHAT and CDR2 FNYEAQ (reference sequence). The CDR3 sequence is 15 residues long. CDR3 loop: CASSLGRGWCQPQHF. The CDR3 DNA reads TGTGCTAGCAGCTTAGGGAGGGGTTGGTGTCAGCCCCAGCATTTT.

V gene TRBV18 combines with J gene TRBJ1-1; D is unresolved. The CDR3 is made up of 16 amino acids. V lost 0 bases and J 3 bases, leaving 14 bases between the germline ends. The V gene's germline CDR1 is KGHSH and CDR2 LQKENI. This CDR3 is CASSPPFKNSDTEAFF. The CDR3 bases are TGTGCCAGCTCACCACCGTTTAAGAATTCGGACACTGAAGCTTTCTTT.

The V gene is TRBV7-9, the J gene TRBJ2-6, with 7 bases identical to TRBD1. With 5 bases clipped from V and 3 bases from J, the junction kept 13 bases outside the gene matches. The germline V gene has CDR1 SEHNR and CDR2 FQNEAQ (reference sequence). The CDR3 covers 18 residues. DNA for the CDR3: TGTGCCAGCAGCCCCCTTCGTACAGGGGCGTATGGGGCCAACGTCCTGACTTTC. This codes for CASSPLRTGAYGANVLTF.

The chain combines TRBV9 with TRBJ1-1, with D tentatively TRBD1 (5 bases). The CDR3 has 16 amino acids. Deletions cut 4 bases from V and 4 bases from J, with 20 bases between. Looked up from germline, CDR1 is SGDLS and CDR2 is YYNGEE. Here the CDR3 reads CASSSGSGGQFTEAFF. CDR3 coding DNA: TGTGCCAGCAGCTCAGGGTCGGGGGGTCAATTCACTGAAGCTTTCTTT.

The V gene is TRBV5-1, the J gene TRBJ2-5; D is unresolved. The V gene lost 0 bases and the J gene lost 5 bases, with 8 bases spanning the gap. CDR3 length: 13 residues. Germline CDR1 and CDR2: SGHRS and YFSETQ. DNA for the CDR3: TGCGCCAGCAGCTTGGCAAACGGGGAGACCCAGTACTTC. This codes for CASSLANGETQYF. Full variable domain (outside the CDR3, taken from reference TRBV5-1 and TRBJ2-5): KAGVTQTPRYLIKTRGQQVTLSCSPISGHRSVSWYQQTPGQGLQFLFEYFSETQRNKGNFPGRFSGRQFSNSRSEMNVSTLELGDSALYLCASSLANGETQYFGPGTRLLVL.

The chain joins TRBV5-1 to TRBJ1-1; 7 bases map to TRBD1. The CDR3 contains 15 residues. Germline loops: CDR1 SGHRS, CDR2 YFSETQ. The ends lost 0 bases at V and 4 bases at J; junction bases unmatched: 6. The CDR3 nucleotides read TGCGCCAGCAGCTTGGCCCAGGGGGGTGGCACTGAAGCTTTCTTT. It is translated as CASSLAQGGGTEAFF.

The rearrangement uses TRBV5-1 and TRBJ1-1; 8 bases align to TRBD1. CDR1 is SGHRS, CDR2 YFSETQ, per germline. V shed 2 bases, J shed 1 base, and the junction held 7 bases outside the gene matches. The CDR3 contains 16 residues. CDR3 residues: CASSLEDRAGNTEAFF. In nucleotides, the CDR3 is TGCGCCAGCAGCTTAGAGGACAGGGCTGGGAACACTGAAGCTTTCTTT. The variable domain in full, with the rest retrieved from reference TRBV5-1 and TRBJ1-1, is KAGVTQTPRYLIKTRGQQVTLSCSPISGHRSVSWYQQTPGQGLQFLFEYFSETQRNKGNFPGRFSGRQFSNSRSEMNVSTLELGDSALYLCASSLEDRAGNTEAFFGQGTRLTVV.

This clone appeared once. This chain joins TRBV5-1 and TRBJ2-5; a weak D match, TRBD2 (6 bases). Trimming took off 0 bases at V and 5 bases at J, with 14 bases between the two ends. The CDR3 has 15 amino acids. CDR1 is SGHRS and CDR2 is YFSETQ in the germline V gene. CDR3 DNA: TGCGCCAGCAGCTTGGACGCGGGGACTCGGGAGACCCAGTACTTC. As protein: CASSLDAGTRETQYF.